Given below is one T cell receptor (beta chain) in context. This entry is derived from a study of CD4 and CD8 cells across lung adenocarcinoma regions. TCRdb processed the PCR reads anew with MiXCR; each CDR3 protein has one entry. Counted here are some 20,000 distinct CDR3 sequences, around half occurring once; the ten biggest clones make up around 23%. Germline lookup yields CDR1 DFQATT and CDR2 SNEGSKA (reference sequence). Trimming cost V 1 base and J 2 bases, with 13 bases left between them. This CDR3 comprises 15 residues. Sequencing was carried out using CD8+ T cells from the center of a lung tumor. The chain uses TRBV20-1 and TRBJ2-3; D may match TRBD1 or TRBD2 (5 bases each). This TCR derives from a female donor with lung adenocarcinoma. The CD4 and CD8 labels of this study may be unreliable. CDR3 sequence reads: CSARVGEVDTDTQYF. The CDR3 nucleotides are TGCAGTGCTAGAGTGGGGGAAGTGGACACAGATACGCAGTATTTT.